These T cell receptor beta chains were read from a single sample in a study of blood T cell repertoires in COVID-19. Using immunoSEQ multiplex PCR, the repertoire was profiled, and TCRdb retains in-frame clones only, with some absent. The profile covers 150,000 to 200,000 clones, with 65% to 85% appearing a single time and roughly 5% taken by the ten largest. Material for sequencing was peripheral blood. The receptors shown here come from a woman under 40 with acute or convalescent COVID-19. Each CDR3 is given with its conserved first and last residue. A D gene is named only where the DNA matches it firmly. Size is omitted from some rows. Given values are once, few, many or a class for expanded clones.

TRBV19	NA	TRBJ2-7	NA	14	CASSIGGLAYEQYF	TGTGCCAGTAGTATAGGGGGGCTAGCCTACGAGCAGTACTTC
TRBV27	NA	TRBJ1-2	NA	14	CASSYWGSNYGYTF	TGTGCCAGCAGTTATTGGGGCAGCAACTATGGCTACACCTTC
TRBV6-2/TRBV6-3	NA	TRBJ1-5	NA	13	CASSYHRNQPQHF	TGTGCCAGCAGTTACCACCGGAATCAGCCCCAGCATTTT
TRBV2	TRBD1	TRBJ1-5	NA	12	CATQGDNQPQHF	TGTGCCACCCAGGGGGACAATCAGCCCCAGCATTTT
TRBV11-2	NA	TRBJ2-5	NA	12	CASSFAKETQYF	TGTGCCAGCAGCTTTGCGAAAGAGACCCAGTACTTC
TRBV4-1	TRBD2	TRBJ2-5	NA	19	CASSQDLASGGRRLKTQYF	TGCGCCAGCAGCCAAGATTTGGCTAGCGGGGGGCGTAGGCTGAAGACCCAGTACTTC
TRBV6-5	NA	TRBJ1-1	once	13	CAGRTTGGTEAFF	TGTGCCGGAAGGACTACGGGGGGGACTGAAGCTTTCTTT
TRBV5-5	NA	TRBJ1-2	NA	15	CASSLTGKSNYGYTF	TGTGCCAGCAGCTTGACAGGGAAGAGCAACTATGGCTACACCTTC
TRBV29-1	NA	TRBJ1-2	NA	13	CSVVQATNYGYTF	TGCAGCGTTGTTCAGGCGACTAACTATGGCTACACCTTC
TRBV15	NA	TRBJ2-3	NA	16	CATSSQGTQVTDTQYF	TGTGCCACCAGCAGCCAGGGTACACAGGTCACAGATACGCAGTATTTT
TRBV29-1	TRBD2	TRBJ2-5	NA	14	CSVGLAGVSETQYF	TGCAGCGTGGGACTAGCGGGAGTATCTGAGACCCAGTACTTC
TRBV7-7	TRBD1	TRBJ2-3	NA	15	CASSRTGSTTDTQYF	TGTGCCAGCAGCCGGACAGGGTCAACCACAGATACGCAGTATTTT